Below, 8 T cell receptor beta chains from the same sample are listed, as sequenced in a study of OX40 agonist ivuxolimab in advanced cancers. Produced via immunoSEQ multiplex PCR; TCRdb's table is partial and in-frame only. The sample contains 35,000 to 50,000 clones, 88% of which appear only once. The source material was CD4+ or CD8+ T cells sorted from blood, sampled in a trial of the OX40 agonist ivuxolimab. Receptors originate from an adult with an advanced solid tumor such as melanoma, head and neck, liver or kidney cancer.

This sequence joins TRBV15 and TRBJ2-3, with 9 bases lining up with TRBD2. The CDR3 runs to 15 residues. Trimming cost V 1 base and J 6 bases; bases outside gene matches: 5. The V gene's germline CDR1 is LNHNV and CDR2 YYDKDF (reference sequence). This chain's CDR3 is CATSRASGKGDTQYF. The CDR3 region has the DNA TGTGCCACCAGCAGAGCTAGCGGGAAAGGTGATACGCAGTATTTT.

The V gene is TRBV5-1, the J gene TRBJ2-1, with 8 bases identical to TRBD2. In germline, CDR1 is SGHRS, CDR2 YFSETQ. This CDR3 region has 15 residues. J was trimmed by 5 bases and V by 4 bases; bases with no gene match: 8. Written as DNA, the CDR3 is TGCGCCAGCAGCACGGGTCTAGCGGGTAACAATGAGCAGTTCTTC. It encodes CASSTGLAGNNEQFF.

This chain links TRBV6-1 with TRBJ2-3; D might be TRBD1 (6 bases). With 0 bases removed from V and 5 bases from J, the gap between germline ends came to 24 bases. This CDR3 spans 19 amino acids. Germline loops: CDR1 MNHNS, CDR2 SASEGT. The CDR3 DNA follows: TGTGCCAGCAGTGAAGCAGCAGGAAGGGGACATAAAAGCCGAGATACGCAGTATTTT. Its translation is CASSEAAGRGHKSRDTQYF.

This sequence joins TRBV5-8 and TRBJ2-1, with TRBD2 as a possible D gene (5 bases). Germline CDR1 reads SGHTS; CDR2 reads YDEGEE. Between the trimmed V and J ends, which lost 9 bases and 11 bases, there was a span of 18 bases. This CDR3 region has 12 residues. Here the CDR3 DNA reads TGTGCCACGGCTGGCGAGCGGAAACAGCAGTTCTTC. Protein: CATAGERKQQFF. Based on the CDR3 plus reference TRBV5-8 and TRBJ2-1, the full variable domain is EAGVTQSPTHLIKTRGQQATLRCSPISGHTSVYWYQQALGLGLQFLLWYDEGEERNRGNFPPRFSGRQFPNYSSELNVNALELEDSALYLCATAGERKQQFFGPGTRLTVL.

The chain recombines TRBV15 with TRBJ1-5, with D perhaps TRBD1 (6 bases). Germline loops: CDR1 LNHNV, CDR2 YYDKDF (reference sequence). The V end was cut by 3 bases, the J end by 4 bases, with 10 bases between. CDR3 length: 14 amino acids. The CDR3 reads CATSRGGNNQPQHF. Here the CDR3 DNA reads TGTGCCACCAGCAGGGGGGGCAATAATCAGCCCCAGCATTTT. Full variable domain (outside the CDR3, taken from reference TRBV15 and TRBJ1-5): DAMVIQNPRYQVTQFGKPVTLSCSQTLNHNVMYWYQQKSSQAPKLLFHYYDKDFNNEADTPDNFQSRRPNTSFCFLDIRSPGLGDTAMYLCATSRGGNNQPQHFGDGTRLSIL.

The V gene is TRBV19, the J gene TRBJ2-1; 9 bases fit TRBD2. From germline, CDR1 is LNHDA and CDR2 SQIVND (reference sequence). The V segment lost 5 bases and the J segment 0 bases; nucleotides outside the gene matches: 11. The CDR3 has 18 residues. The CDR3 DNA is TGTGCCAGTAGTGTCCCGGGCCCGACTAGCGGCTCCTACAATGAGCAGTTCTTC. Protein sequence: CASSVPGPTSGSYNEQFF.

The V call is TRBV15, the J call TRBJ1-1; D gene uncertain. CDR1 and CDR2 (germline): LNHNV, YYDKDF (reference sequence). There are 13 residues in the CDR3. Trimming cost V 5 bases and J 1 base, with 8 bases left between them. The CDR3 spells CATSVGPNTEAFF. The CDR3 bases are TGTGCCACCAGCGTTGGCCCGAACACTGAAGCTTTCTTT.

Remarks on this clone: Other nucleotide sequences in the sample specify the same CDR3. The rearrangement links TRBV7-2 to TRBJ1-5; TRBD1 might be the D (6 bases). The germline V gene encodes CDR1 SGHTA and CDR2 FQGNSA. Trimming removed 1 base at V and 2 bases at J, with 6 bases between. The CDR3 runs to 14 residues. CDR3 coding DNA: TGTGCCAGCAGCTTAGACAGGGGCAATCAGCCCCAGCATTTT. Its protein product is CASSLDRGNQPQHF.